The 31 T cell receptor beta chains listed next were all sequenced from one sample in a study of blood T cells in healthy people across ages. A second about 6 to 12 cycle PCR used barcoded and J-beta primers. Via MiXCR, TCRdb re-called the 5' RACE reads, giving one row per CDR3 protein. The data contain about 680,000 distinct CDR3 sequences, 45% to 50% of them singletons. The material sequenced was blood. These receptors were collected from a woman between 55 and 75 years old in good health.

This rearrangement joins TRBV5-5 to TRBJ2-1, with D perhaps matching TRBD2 (5 bases). The J call may be mistaken, given a closer DNA end match to TRBJ2-7. Germline V gives CDR1 SGHKS, CDR2 YYEKEE (reference sequence). The CDR3 extends over 15 amino acids. Here the CDR3 reads CASSFRADSYNEQYF. In nucleotides, the CDR3 is TGTGCCAGCAGCTTTAGGGCGGACTCCTACAATGAGCAGTACTTC.

A few counts support this clonotype. V and J are TRBV29-1 and TRBJ2-1, with a possible D match to TRBD2 (5 bases). The V gene's germline CDR1 is SQVTM and CDR2 ANQGSEA. V was cut by 5 bases and J by 6 bases, with 8 bases left in between. This CDR3 is 11 amino acids long. The CDR3 spells CSVRAGNEQFF. CDR3 coding DNA: TGCAGCGTTCGTGCGGGCAATGAGCAGTTCTTC.

This chain joins TRBV15 and TRBJ2-1; D is unclear. Germline values: CDR1 LNHNV, CDR2 YYDKDF (reference sequence). Trimming shortened V by 1 base and J by 5 bases, and 9 bases separated the two germline ends. CDR3 length: 14 residues. The CDR3 region is CATSRGLKNNEQFF. CDR3 nucleotide sequence: TGTGCCACCAGCAGAGGCCTCAAGAACAATGAGCAGTTCTTC.

This clonotype was detected a few times. The chain combines TRBV11-1 with TRBJ2-1; D might be TRBD2 (6 bases). The CDR3 consists of 15 residues. Trimming removed 1 base at V and 7 bases at J, with 14 bases between. The germline V gene has CDR1 SGHAT and CDR2 FQDESV (reference sequence). DNA of the CDR3: TGTGCCAGCAGCTTAGATGGGGTAGGGAGGAATGAGCAGTTCTTC. Translated, it gives CASSLDGVGRNEQFF.

The rearrangement joins TRBV7-2 to TRBJ2-1; 15 nucleotides line up with TRBD2. V shed 7 bases, J shed 7 bases, and the junction held 8 bases outside the gene matches. The CDR3 is made up of 16 amino acids. Germline V gene sequence: CDR1 SGHTA, CDR2 FQGNSA. CDR3 amino acids: CASTLGLAGGRNEQFF. The CDR3 DNA reads TGTGCCAGCACCCTGGGACTAGCGGGAGGTAGGAATGAGCAGTTCTTC.

This clonotype was recorded a few times. CDR3 sequence: CASSPPGVLAEETQYF. The CDR3 coding sequence is TGTGCCAGCTCACCACCGGGGGTCCTAGCGGAAGAGACCCAGTACTTC. The chain recombines TRBV18 with TRBJ2-5; the match to TRBD2 covers 7 bases. The trim removed 0 bases at V and 3 bases at J, leaving 7 bases unmatched. There are 16 residues in the CDR3. From germline, CDR1 is KGHSH and CDR2 LQKENI.

This clonotype was observed a handful of times. V usage is TRBV9 and J usage is TRBJ2-1; 8 positions agree with TRBD1. Germline CDR1 SGDLS, CDR2 YYNGEE. The CDR3 has 14 residues. Trimming cost V 3 bases and J 3 bases; bases outside gene matches: 2. This CDR3 reads CASSGTGNYNEQFF. As DNA, the CDR3 is TGTGCCAGCAGCGGGACAGGGAACTACAATGAGCAGTTCTTC.

The chain joins TRBV20-1 to TRBJ2-1, with 10 nucleotides matching TRBD1. V was pared by 3 bases and J by 3 bases, with 8 bases of the junction left unmatched. The germline gives CDR1 DFQATT, CDR2 SNEGSKA (reference sequence). There are 16 residues in the CDR3. The CDR3 DNA reads TGCAGTGCTAGGACAAGCGGGACAGGGGTCTACAATGAGCAGTTCTTC. Its protein is CSARTSGTGVYNEQFF.

This clonotype was seen a handful of times. V gene TRBV3-1 combines with J gene TRBJ2-1, with a possible D match to TRBD1 (5 bases). Per germline, CDR1 LGHDT and CDR2 YNNKEL (reference sequence). The CDR3 sequence is 14 residues long. V lost 0 bases, J lost 9 bases, and 12 bases lay in between. CDR3 protein: CASSQEWAGFEQFF. The CDR3 DNA follows: TGTGCCAGCAGCCAAGAGTGGGCAGGGTTTGAGCAGTTCTTC.

The rearrangement joins TRBV4-3 to TRBJ1-1; perhaps TRBD1 as D (6 bases). Trimming pared 2 bases from V and 6 bases from J, leaving 16 bases between. The CDR3 covers 15 residues. Germline V gene sequence: CDR1 LGHNA, CDR2 YSLEER. The DNA for the CDR3 is TGCGCCAGCAGCCAATCTGACAGGACCCCAGCTGAAGCTTTCTTT. Protein: CASSQSDRTPAEAFF.

The genes are TRBV28 and TRBJ1-6, with no clear D. This CDR3 region has 12 residues. V was trimmed by 8 bases and J by 7 bases, leaving 9 bases between them. The germline gives CDR1 MDHEN, CDR2 SYDVKM. The CDR3 region is CASSGENSPLHF. Written as DNA, the CDR3 is TGTGCCAGCTCTGGGGAAAATTCACCCCTCCACTTT.

J is TRBJ1-6 and V is TRBV28, with D possibly TRBD1 on 6 matching bases. Per germline, CDR1 MDHEN and CDR2 SYDVKM. The CDR3 runs to 15 residues. With 2 bases removed from V and 7 bases from J, the gap between germline ends came to 12 bases. CDR3: CASSLQAGGNSPLHF. The DNA of the CDR3 is TGTGCCAGCAGTTTACAGGCGGGGGGCAATTCACCCCTCCACTTT. Using reference TRBV28 and TRBJ1-6 for the parts outside the CDR3, the full variable domain is DVKVTQSSRYLVKRTGEKVFLECVQDMDHENMFWYRQDPGLGLRLIYFSYDVKMKEKGDIPEGYSVSREKKERFSLILESASTNQTSMYLCASSLQAGGNSPLHFGNGTRLTVT.

This clonotype appeared a few times. The gene calls are TRBV11-1 and TRBJ2-3; D is possibly TRBD1 or TRBD2 (5 bases each). In germline, CDR1 is SGHAT, CDR2 FQDESV (reference sequence). V was pared by 3 bases and J by 4 bases, with 17 bases between. The CDR3 covers 16 residues. DNA for the CDR3: TGTGCCAGCAGCTTCCGGGGCAGCTCACAACCAGATACGCAGTATTTT. It encodes CASSFRGSSQPDTQYF.

J is TRBJ1-1 and V is TRBV7-2; unclear D gene. The CDR3 runs 13 residues. Germline V gene data show CDR1 as SGHTA and CDR2 as FQGNSA. Trimming removed 0 bases at V and 3 bases at J, with 5 bases between. The CDR3 DNA sequence: TGTGCCAGCAGCTTAGCCACGTACACTGAAGCTTTCTTT. Translated, it gives CASSLATYTEAFF.

The chain couples TRBV9 to TRBJ2-5; TRBD2 matches at 8 bases. Germline V gene sequence: CDR1 SGDLS, CDR2 YYNGEE. Trimming at V came to 2 bases and at J to 1 base, leaving 7 bases not matched to a gene. This CDR3 spans 16 amino acids. The CDR3 region is CASSVVAGGGQETQYF. The CDR3 nucleotides are TGTGCCAGCAGCGTTGTTGCGGGAGGAGGCCAAGAGACCCAGTACTTC.

Only a few counts were recorded for this clonotype. The rearrangement joins TRBV28 to TRBJ2-1; a weak D match, TRBD1 (5 bases). With 6 bases removed from V and 1 base from J, the gap between germline ends came to 7 bases. The CDR3 length is 13 residues. In germline, CDR1 is MDHEN, CDR2 SYDVKM. This chain's CDR3 is CASRTGSYNEQFF. The CDR3 DNA reads TGTGCCAGCAGAACAGGTTCCTACAATGAGCAGTTCTTC.

Comment on this clonotype: One end of the junction fails to match germline, which may point to a read error. The genes are TRBV12-3 or TRBV12-4 and TRBJ1-5; 7 bases map to TRBD1. The CDR3 runs to 15 residues. The CDR3 loop is CTSSLGQNSNQPQHF. The CDR3 region has the DNA TGTACCAGCAGCCTGGGACAGAATAGCAATCAGCCCCAGCATTTT.

The rearrangement joins TRBV7-2 to TRBJ2-7; D gene unclear. The CDR3 loop spans 14 amino acids. V gave up 5 bases and J gave up 0 bases, with 11 bases separating them. Germline assignment: CDR1 SGHTA and CDR2 FQGNSA. The DNA of the CDR3 is TGTGCCAGCAGCGTGAGGCCCGGCTCCTACGAGCAGTACTTC. As protein: CASSVRPGSYEQYF.

J is TRBJ2-7 and V is TRBV28; 7 bases are a match to TRBD2. The CDR3 sequence is 15 residues long. The trim removed 2 bases at V and 1 base at J, leaving 5 bases unmatched. CDR1 and CDR2 from the germline V gene are MDHEN and SYDVKM. CDR3 sequence reads: CASSLAGDLSYEQYF. The CDR3, as DNA: TGTGCCAGCAGTTTAGCGGGGGATCTGTCCTACGAGCAGTACTTC.

The table lists this clonotype with many counts. The rearrangement links TRBV11-2 to TRBJ1-1; no definite D call. The V gene's germline CDR1 is SGHAT and CDR2 FQNNGV. Between the trimmed V and J ends, which lost 5 bases and 2 bases, there was a span of 9 bases. The CDR3 has 13 residues. This CDR3 reads CASSPDGNTEAFF. The CDR3 bases are TGTGCCAGCAGCCCGGACGGCAACACTGAAGCTTTCTTT.

This clonotype was counted only a few times. The chain links TRBV10-3 to TRBJ2-1, with 8 positions matching TRBD1. Judging by the DNA end, TRBJ2-7 fits better; the J call may be wrong. Per the germline V gene, CDR1 is ENHRY and CDR2 is SYGVKD. This CDR3 is 13 amino acids long. CDR3 nucleotides: TGTGCCGCTGGACAGGGCTCCTACAATGAGCAGTACTTC. Encoded protein: CAAGQGSYNEQYF.

In the case of this clonotype: One base away lies a much larger clone, so this may be a sequencing read error. CDR3 region: CAGSLSSGANVLTF. Here the CDR3 DNA reads TGTGCCGGCAGTTTAAGCTCTGGGGCCAACGTCCTGACTTTC. The chain links TRBV27 to TRBJ2-6; D call uncertain. The germline V gene encodes CDR1 MNHEY and CDR2 SMNVEV (reference sequence). The CDR3 spans 14 residues. Looking up the rest from reference TRBV27 and TRBJ2-6 gives the full variable domain: EAQVTQNPRYLITVTGKKLTVTCSQNMNHEYMSWYRQDPGLGLRQIYYSMNVEVTDKGDVPEGYKVSRKEKRNFPLILESPSPNQTSLYFCAGSLSSGANVLTFGAGSRLTVL.

The chain has TRBV6-2 or TRBV6-3 and TRBJ2-1; 9 bases map to TRBD2. The ends lost 6 bases at V and 14 bases at J; junction bases unmatched: 8. Germline CDR1 reads MNHEY; CDR2 reads SVGEGT. This CDR3 spans 12 amino acids. CDR3 nucleotide sequence: TGTGCCAGCAGCCATATAGCGGGGGAGAAGTTCTTC. Encoded protein: CASSHIAGEKFF.

V and J are TRBV29-1 and TRBJ2-5; the D gene is possibly TRBD2 (6 bases). CDR1 is SQVTM and CDR2 is ANQGSEA in the germline V gene. The CDR3 extends over 13 amino acids. V was shortened by 4 bases and J by 2 bases, with 11 bases between the two germline ends. CDR3 bases: TGCAGCGTTGGGGGGGTTGGGCAAGAGACCCAGTACTTC. Protein: CSVGGVGQETQYF.

The V gene is TRBV20-1, the J gene TRBJ2-1; the match to TRBD2 covers 13 bases. V lost 4 bases to trimming and J lost 6 bases; unmatched junction nucleotides: 12. The CDR3 is 17 amino acids. CDR1 and CDR2 (germline): DFQATT, SNEGSKA (reference sequence). In DNA form, the CDR3 reads TGCAGTGCTACCCCGGGACTAGCGGGAAGGAAGCGCAATGAGCAGTTCTTC. Its protein product is CSATPGLAGRKRNEQFF.

CDR3 sequence: CASSYRTSGNYEQYF. DNA of the CDR3: TGTGCCAGCAGTTACCGGACTAGCGGAAACTACGAGCAGTACTTC. The chain is built from TRBV6-2 or TRBV6-3 and TRBJ2-7; 10 nucleotides line up with TRBD2. Germline CDR1 is MNHEY and CDR2 is SVGEGT. The CDR3 totals 15 residues. V lost 2 bases, J lost 3 bases, and 4 bases stayed unmatched.

Only a few counts were recorded for this clonotype. The chain combines TRBV15 with TRBJ2-3; TRBD2 aligns across 8 bases. The J segment lost 2 bases and the V segment lost 3 bases, leaving 7 bases of the junction unmatched. The germline CDR1 and CDR2 sequences are LNHNV and YYDKDF (reference sequence). The CDR3 totals 16 residues. DNA of the CDR3: TGTGCCACCAGCAGCGTGACTAGCGACAACACAGATACGCAGTATTTT. Protein sequence: CATSSVTSDNTDTQYF.

This clonotype came up a few times. The chain links TRBV9 to TRBJ2-4; D may be TRBD2 (6 bases). Between the trimmed V and J ends, which lost 3 bases and 5 bases, there was a span of 15 bases. Germline values: CDR1 SGDLS, CDR2 YYNGEE. The CDR3 has 15 amino acids. This CDR3 reads CASSGPIPGENIQYF. The CDR3, as DNA: TGTGCCAGCAGCGGACCCATACCGGGGGAAAACATTCAGTACTTC.

This chain joins TRBV28 and TRBJ2-3, with TRBD1 matching 9 bases. Germline CDR1 is MDHEN and CDR2 is SYDVKM. The CDR3 is 17 amino acids. The V segment lost 8 bases and the J segment 0 bases; nucleotides outside the gene matches: 12. The CDR3 reads CASSPRGQGLSTDTQYF. In DNA form, the CDR3 reads TGTGCCAGCTCCCCTCGAGGACAGGGGTTAAGCACAGATACGCAGTATTTT.

For this clonotype: This may arise from a read error, as a much more abundant clone is one base away. V is TRBV14 and J is TRBJ2-7; 8 bases line up with TRBD1. Germline CDR1 SGHDN, CDR2 FVKESK. This CDR3 comprises 17 residues. V dropped 4 bases and J dropped 0; count of bases not matched to a gene: 11. CDR3 region: CASSRYLTGAISYEQYF. The CDR3 coding sequence is TGTGCCAGCAGCCGGTACCTGACAGGGGCCATCTCCTACGAGCAGTACTTC.

This clonotype was counted between two and nine times. The gene calls are TRBV7-9 and TRBJ2-3; TRBD1 agrees at 7 bases. J lost 2 bases, V lost 1 base, and 3 bases had no gene match. This CDR3 spans 15 amino acids. CDR1 is SEHNR, CDR2 FQNEAQ, per germline (reference sequence). This chain's CDR3 is CASSLVGTATDTQYF. Written as DNA, the CDR3 is TGTGCCAGCAGCTTAGTGGGGACAGCCACAGATACGCAGTATTTT.